Listed here are 20 T cell receptor beta chains from one sample, sequenced in a study of CD8 T cells in Susac syndrome. Random hexamers served to reverse transcribe about 0.5 to 1 ug RNA. TCRdb reanalysed the immunoSEQ multiplex PCR reads using MiXCR and keeps one entry per CDR3 protein. The table lists around 79,000 distinct CDR3 sequences, approximately 94% of them singletons. Material: CD8+ T cells from PBMCs. The origin of the receptors is a human donor with Susac syndrome.

The rearrangement uses TRBV5-5 and TRBJ2-7; perhaps TRBD1 as D (5 bases). Germline lookup yields CDR1 SGHKS and CDR2 YYEKEE (reference sequence). The CDR3 contains 14 residues. Trimming took off 0 bases at V and 1 base at J, with 8 bases between the two ends. Written as DNA, the CDR3 is TGTGCCAGCAGCTTGGGGTCAGGGTCCTACGAGCAGTACTTC. This codes for CASSLGSGSYEQYF.

The J gene is TRBJ2-7, the V gene TRBV28; TRBD1 aligns across 7 bases. The CDR3 loop spans 14 amino acids. Germline V CDR1 and CDR2: MDHEN, SYDVKM. Germline trimming cut 5 bases from V and 7 bases from J; bases unmatched to any gene: 11. CDR3 amino acids: CASSDRDRKREQYF. The CDR3 nucleotides read TGTGCCAGCAGTGACCGGGACAGAAAACGAGAGCAGTACTTC.

The chain joins TRBV2 to TRBJ2-1, with D maybe TRBD2 (6 bases). The germline gives CDR1 SNHLY, CDR2 FYNNEI. V was trimmed by 7 bases and J by 12 bases, leaving 19 bases between them. CDR3 length: 13 residues. The CDR3 bases are TGTGCCAGCACAGAGGGAGGTTTTTTGTGGCAGTTCTTC. Translated, it gives CASTEGGFLWQFF.

This clonotype was recorded once. The genes are TRBV5-1 and TRBJ1-1; D is possibly TRBD1 (6 bases). Between the trimmed V and J ends, which lost 0 bases and 6 bases, there was a span of 12 bases. This CDR3 is built from 14 residues. Looked up from germline, CDR1 is SGHRS and CDR2 is YFSETQ. Here the CDR3 reads CASSLVGGAPEAFF. The CDR3 nucleotides read TGCGCCAGCAGCTTGGTCGGGGGCGCACCTGAAGCTTTCTTT.

The chain combines TRBV9 with TRBJ1-5; D uncertain. The CDR3 sequence is 15 residues long. The V end was cut by 0 bases, the J end by 3 bases, with 10 bases between. CDR1 SGDLS and CDR2 YYNGEE come from the germline V gene. The CDR3 DNA sequence: TGTGCCAGCAGCGTAGCAGACGGCTCCAATCAGCCCCAGCATTTT. This sequence encodes CASSVADGSNQPQHF.

CDR3 in DNA: TGTGCCAGCAGCCATGTGTCGGACACTGAAGCTTTCTTT. Amino acid sequence: CASSHVSDTEAFF. This chain uses TRBV5-4 with TRBJ1-1; D unclear. V lost 4 bases and J lost 3, with 10 bases in between. This CDR3 comprises 13 residues. From germline, CDR1 is SGHNT and CDR2 YYREEE (reference sequence).

The chain recombines TRBV20-1 with TRBJ1-2; the D is unclear. The CDR3 has 17 amino acids. V lost 6 bases, J lost 0 bases, and 23 bases lay in between. Germline V gene lookup returns CDR1 DFQATT and CDR2 SNEGSKA (reference sequence). CDR3 in DNA: TGCAGTGCCATGTTTGAGGAGGATAAACAGTCTAACTATGGCTACACCTTC. Translation gives CSAMFEEDKQSNYGYTF.

This clonotype was seen a single time. The V gene is TRBV9, the J gene TRBJ2-5; 7 bases agree with TRBD1. The trim removed 3 bases at V and 3 bases at J, leaving 11 bases unmatched. The germline CDR1 and CDR2 sequences are SGDLS and YYNGEE. The CDR3 contains 16 residues. The CDR3 DNA reads as TGTGCCAGCAGCGAAAAGGGGACAGCCAAAGAAGAGACCCAGTACTTC. Protein: CASSEKGTAKEETQYF.

The chain has TRBV30 and TRBJ1-2; maybe TRBD1 (5 bases). Looked up from germline, CDR1 is GTSNPN and CDR2 is SVGIG (reference sequence). The CDR3 spans 15 residues. Trimming stripped 3 bases from V and 3 bases from J, with 17 bases between. The CDR3 DNA sequence: TGTGCCTGGAGAGGGTCGTGGGGGATGGACTATGGCTACACCTTC. This gives the protein CAWRGSWGMDYGYTF.

V and J are TRBV5-6 and TRBJ1-1; 8 bases match TRBD1. The length of the CDR3 is 15 residues. V was pared by 2 bases and J by 7 bases, with 10 bases of the junction left unmatched. Germline CDR1 reads SGHDT; CDR2 reads YYEEEE. CDR3 sequence (DNA): TGTGCCAGCAGCTTTCCCAGGGGGCCCTTAGGTGAAGCTTTCTTT. Amino acids: CASSFPRGPLGEAFF.

The J gene is TRBJ2-3, the V gene TRBV13, with a weak D call TRBD2 (6 bases). Germline loops: CDR1 PRHDT, CDR2 FYEKMQ (reference sequence). This CDR3 is built from 13 residues. Trimming left V 5 bases short and J 5 bases short, with 11 bases between. The CDR3: CASSASREDTQYF. CDR3 bases: TGTGCCAGCAGCGCATCGCGGGAAGATACGCAGTATTTT.

The rearrangement joins TRBV27 to TRBJ1-2, with D possibly being TRBD1 (6 bases). CDR1 is MNHEY and CDR2 is SMNVEV in the germline V gene (reference sequence). V shed 0 bases and J shed 5 bases, with 19 bases lying between them. The CDR3 is 17 residues long. The CDR3 DNA sequence: TGTGCCAGCAGTTTATCCTTTAACAGGGCAGGCAGATATGGCTACACCTTC. As protein: CASSLSFNRAGRYGYTF.

The V call is TRBV11-2, the J call TRBJ2-3, with D possibly being TRBD2 (5 bases). The CDR3 is 15 residues long. Germline lookup yields CDR1 SGHAT and CDR2 FQNNGV. Trimming stripped 1 base from V and 9 bases from J, with 17 bases between. CDR3 bases: TGTGCCAGCAGCTTAGTGGTTGGAGGTTTCGGCACGCAGTATTTT. Residues: CASSLVVGGFGTQYF. Full variable domain (remainder filled in from reference TRBV11-2 and TRBJ2-3): EAGVAQSPRYKIIEKRQSVAFWCNPISGHATLYWYQQILGQGPKLLIQFQNNGVVDDSQLPKDRFSAERLKGVDSTLKIQPAKLEDSAVYLCASSLVVGGFGTQYFGPGTRLTVL.

The chain carries TRBV2 and TRBJ2-3, with TRBD1 matching 7 bases. Trimming took 6 bases from V and 0 from J; bases not matched to a gene: 9. CDR1 is SNHLY and CDR2 is FYNNEI in the germline V gene. The CDR3 is 16 residues long. The CDR3 loop is CASSLEPQGSTDTQYF. CDR3 DNA: TGTGCCAGCAGCCTCGAGCCACAGGGGAGCACAGATACGCAGTATTTT. Looking up the rest from reference TRBV2 and TRBJ2-3 gives the full variable domain: EPEVTQTPSHQVTQMGQEVILRCVPISNHLYFYWYRQILGQKVEFLVSFYNNEISEKSEIFDDQFSVERPDGSNFTLKIRSTKLEDSAMYFCASSLEPQGSTDTQYFGPGTRLTVL.

This chain links TRBV7-9 with TRBJ1-6, with no clear D. Germline values: CDR1 SEHNR, CDR2 FQNEAQ (reference sequence). The CDR3 is 16 residues long. The V end was cut by 4 bases, the J end by 8 bases, with 18 bases between. The CDR3 DNA reads as TGTGCCAGCAGCTCGGATCAGGAGGGCCTTTATTCACCCCTCCACTTT. This gives the protein CASSSDQEGLYSPLHF.

This sequence joins TRBV24-1 and TRBJ2-5, with D possibly matching TRBD1 (6 bases). This CDR3 is built from 18 residues. Trimming cost V 5 bases and J 1 base, with 22 bases left between them. Germline CDR1 reads KGHDR; CDR2 reads SFDVKD. CDR3 residues: CATSASRLAGEVQETQYF. The CDR3 DNA is TGTGCCACCAGTGCCTCTAGGTTGGCAGGGGAAGTCCAAGAGACCCAGTACTTC.

CDR3 DNA sequence: TGTGCCAGTAGTATGAACTACAATGAGCAGTTCTTC. Encoded protein: CASSMNYNEQFF. This sequence joins TRBV19 and TRBJ2-1; D is uncertain. The ends were cut back, 3 bases at V and 3 bases at J, with 3 bases in the middle. The CDR3 consists of 12 residues. CDR1 is LNHDA, CDR2 SQIVND, per germline (reference sequence).

The chain uses TRBV19 and TRBJ1-1; D is possibly TRBD1 (6 bases). The CDR3 has 14 amino acids. CDR1 is LNHDA and CDR2 is SQIVND in the germline V gene (reference sequence). V was clipped by 5 bases and J by 0 bases, with 10 bases between them. CDR3 amino acids: CASSEGGLNTEAFF. In DNA, the CDR3 is TGTGCCAGTAGTGAGGGGGGCCTGAACACTGAAGCTTTCTTT.

The chain has TRBV14 and TRBJ2-3, with D possibly matching TRBD2 (5 bases). The V end was cut by 0 bases, the J end by 0 bases, with 7 bases between. Germline CDR1 and CDR2: SGHDN and FVKESK. This CDR3 has 15 amino acids. CDR3: CASSQEKRSTDTQYF. The CDR3 DNA sequence: TGTGCCAGCAGCCAAGAAAAGCGGAGCACAGATACGCAGTATTTT.

The chain is built from TRBV11-2 and TRBJ1-2, with unresolved D. V shed 2 bases and J shed 3 bases, with 4 bases lying between them. The CDR3 totals 12 residues. Germline CDR1 is SGHAT and CDR2 is FQNNGV. In DNA form, the CDR3 reads TGTGCCAGCAGCTTACCTGACTATGGCTACACCTTC. It codes for CASSLPDYGYTF.